The following is a T cell receptor (beta chain) sequence with its context. The antigen is unknown. These data are taken from a study of cytomegalovirus exposure and HLA in healthy donors. PCR was performed using 60 Vbeta and 13 Jbeta primers. The method was immunoSEQ multiplex PCR; TCRdb's version includes in-frame clones alone and lacks a portion of them. The table lists more than 75,000 clones, about 68% of them singletons, with about 9.1% in the top ten. Study-wide results and caveats: Analysis performed later showed TCR beta chains linked to HLA being more clonally expanded than equally common others. HLA-A and HLA-B allele assignments for most subjects were reportedly predicted accurately using TCR beta sequences.

This receptor was obtained from a man in his forties or fifties in good health and CMV-seropositive. Sequenced material: PBMCs.

CDR3 sequence (DNA): TGTGCCATCAGGGGGGGGGCCCCTGAGCAGTACTTC. Residues: CAIRGGAPEQYF. The chain carries TRBV10-3 and TRBJ2-7, with D perhaps matching TRBD2 (7 bases). Germline V gene lookup returns CDR1 ENHRY and CDR2 SYGVKD. Trimming stripped 6 bases from V and 7 bases from J, with 13 bases between. The CDR3 spans 12 residues.